This entry is about one T cell receptor (beta chain). Its specificity is not known. The sample comes from a study of response to subunit inactivated influenza vaccine. Findings and limits, study-wide: Authors suggested each seasonal flu vaccination may recruit only limited numbers of new T cells.

TCRdb passed the RT-PCR reads through MiXCR, listing each CDR3 protein once. The sample lists 600,000 to 850,000 distinct CDR3 sequences; 14% were seen once. In germline, CDR1 is SGDLS, CDR2 YYNGEE. The V segment lost 4 bases and the J segment 2 bases; nucleotides outside the gene matches: 4. The CDR3 is 15 amino acids. This specimen consisted of PBMCs from blood, obtained around 14 days before vaccination. The source of this sequence is a man aged 45-65 years who received an inactivated influenza vaccine. This sequence joins TRBV9 and TRBJ2-2, with 8 bases that match TRBD2. In nucleotides, the CDR3 is TGTGCCAGCAGCTCGGGACTAGATAACACCGGGGAGCTGTTTTTT. This codes for CASSSGLDNTGELFF.